These 27 T cell receptor beta chains share one sample of origin, sequenced in a study of OX40 agonist ivuxolimab in advanced cancers. TCRdb's copy holds only in-frame clones and misses some; the assay was immunoSEQ multiplex PCR. This sample has fewer than 80,000 clones, with 80% to 90% found just once. The sequencing here drew on CD4+ or CD8+ T cells sorted from blood, taken in a trial of the OX40 agonist ivuxolimab. These receptors were obtained from an adult with an advanced solid tumor such as melanoma, head and neck, liver or kidney cancer.

The chain employs TRBV14 and TRBJ2-7; 8 bases match TRBD1. Losses at the gene ends were 4 bases for V and 2 bases for J; bases not matched to a gene: 4. This CDR3 is built from 14 residues. The germline V gene has CDR1 SGHDN and CDR2 FVKESK. The DNA of the CDR3 is TGTGCCAGCAGCCGTCGGACAGGGACCTACGAGCAGTACTTC. Translating it yields CASSRRTGTYEQYF.

The chain has TRBV27 and TRBJ1-1; the D gene is possibly TRBD1 (5 bases). Germline loops: CDR1 MNHEY, CDR2 SMNVEV (reference sequence). With 3 bases removed from V and 0 bases from J, the gap between germline ends came to 8 bases. This CDR3 has 14 amino acids. For the CDR3, the DNA is TGTGCCAGCAGTTTTGAGGGGTTGAACACTGAAGCTTTCTTT. Encoded protein: CASSFEGLNTEAFF.

The V gene is TRBV7-3, the J gene TRBJ2-2; D gene uncertain. CDR3 size: 13 residues. V was trimmed by 1 base and J by 7 bases, leaving 7 bases between them. Germline CDR1 reads SGHTA; CDR2 reads FQGTGA. The DNA of the CDR3 is TGTGCCAGCAGCTTAAACGATCTCGGGGAGCTGTTTTTT. Translated, it gives CASSLNDLGELFF.

V is TRBV10-3 and J is TRBJ2-7; TRBD2 agrees at 14 bases. There are 16 residues in the CDR3. Per the germline V gene, CDR1 is ENHRY and CDR2 is SYGVKD. J gave up 2 bases and V 6 bases, and 6 bases lay outside the gene matches. CDR3 nucleotides: TGTGCCATCAGCGGGACTAGCGGGAGTGGGGCCTACGAGCAGTACTTC. This translates into CAISGTSGSGAYEQYF.

The J gene is TRBJ2-5, the V gene TRBV6-1, with 7 bases identical to TRBD1. The CDR3 has 15 residues. Looked up from germline, CDR1 is MNHNS and CDR2 is SASEGT. V gave up 7 bases and J gave up 1 base; unmatched junction bases: 9. The CDR3 sequence is CASIRIQGPQETQYF. Here the CDR3 DNA reads TGTGCCAGCATACGGATACAGGGGCCCCAAGAGACCCAGTACTTC.

The chain is built from TRBV11-3 and TRBJ2-5; the D gene is possibly TRBD2 (5 bases). Germline V gene lookup returns CDR1 SGHNT and CDR2 YENEEA. The CDR3 runs to 14 residues. The germline V and J ends were trimmed by 0 bases and 4 bases, with 9 bases remaining between them. The CDR3 is CASSLDPGGETQYF. CDR3 bases: TGTGCCAGCAGCTTAGATCCCGGAGGAGAGACCCAGTACTTC.

This clone was observed once. This sequence joins TRBV6-1 and TRBJ1-1; TRBD1 matches 11 bases. The junction had 2 bases not matched to a gene; V was cut back by 7 bases and J by 4 bases. The germline gives CDR1 MNHNS, CDR2 SASEGT. The CDR3 contains 13 residues. The CDR3 loop reads CASKGTGGTEAFF. CDR3 nucleotide sequence: TGTGCCAGCAAAGGGACAGGGGGCACTGAAGCTTTCTTT.

The CDR3 coding sequence is TGTGCCAGCAGTAGACAGGGGGGGGTCAATGAGCAGTTCTTC. Translated: CASSRQGGVNEQFF. V is TRBV2 and J is TRBJ2-1; 9 positions agree with TRBD1. CDR1 is SNHLY and CDR2 is FYNNEI in the germline V gene. The V segment lost 5 bases and the J segment 6 bases; nucleotides outside the gene matches: 5. The CDR3 runs to 14 residues.

This clone was recorded a few times. This chain links TRBV30 with TRBJ2-1, with 7 bases lining up with TRBD2. Trimming removed 5 bases from V and 5 bases from J; junction bases left unmatched: 12. The V gene's germline CDR1 is GTSNPN and CDR2 SVGIG (reference sequence). This CDR3 has 15 amino acids. The CDR3 here is CAWGSGGSGDNEQFF. The CDR3 nucleotides are TGTGCCTGGGGGTCCGGCGGGAGCGGAGACAATGAGCAGTTCTTC.

The J gene is TRBJ2-5, the V gene TRBV28; 13 bases map to TRBD2. The tail of the sequence fits TRBJ2-7 better, so the J call may be wrong. Germline V lookup: CDR1 MDHEN, CDR2 SYDVKM. This CDR3 comprises 18 residues. The CDR3 DNA sequence: TGTGCCAGCAGCACGCCGGGACTAGCGGGGAGGTACTCCTACGAGCAGTACTTC. Translating gives CASSTPGLAGRYSYEQYF.

This chain uses TRBV28 with TRBJ1-1; no definite D call. V lost 1 base to trimming and J lost 0 bases, with 6 bases between them. In germline, CDR1 is MDHEN, CDR2 SYDVKM. This CDR3 contains 14 residues. The CDR3 protein is CASSLYSMNTEAFF. CDR3 nucleotides: TGTGCCAGCAGTTTATACTCCATGAACACTGAAGCTTTCTTT. The full variable domain, its missing parts supplied by reference TRBV28 and TRBJ1-1, is DVKVTQSSRYLVKRTGEKVFLECVQDMDHENMFWYRQDPGLGLRLIYFSYDVKMKEKGDIPEGYSVSREKKERFSLILESASTNQTSMYLCASSLYSMNTEAFFGQGTRLTVV.

This clone turned up a few times. The chain couples TRBV19 to TRBJ1-2; D gene uncertain. The ends were cut back, 5 bases at V and 2 bases at J, with 9 bases in the middle. The germline V gene encodes CDR1 LNHDA and CDR2 SQIVND (reference sequence). CDR3 size: 13 residues. CDR3 amino acids: CASSENSNYGYTF. CDR3 in DNA: TGTGCCAGTAGTGAGAACAGCAACTATGGCTACACCTTC. The full variable domain, with the rest looked up from reference TRBV19 and TRBJ1-2, is DGGITQSPKYLFRKEGQNVTLSCEQNLNHDAMYWYRQDPGQGLRLIYYSQIVNDFQKGDIAEGYSVSREKKESFPLTVTSAQKNPTAFYLCASSENSNYGYTFGSGTRLTVV.

The chain recombines TRBV30 with TRBJ2-3; the match to TRBD2 covers 7 bases. J gave up 1 base and V 2 bases, and 0 bases lay outside the gene matches. The length of the CDR3 is 13 residues. In germline, CDR1 is GTSNPN, CDR2 SVGIG (reference sequence). The CDR3 region is CAWSRGGTDTQYF. The CDR3 coding sequence is TGTGCCTGGAGTCGGGGGGGCACAGATACGCAGTATTTT.

The rearrangement links TRBV6-5 to TRBJ2-7; possible D gene TRBD1, 5 bases. This CDR3 is built from 14 residues. The V and J ends lost 2 bases and 0 bases respectively, with 8 bases between them. CDR1 and CDR2 from the germline V gene are MNHEY and SVGAGI. The DNA for the CDR3 is TGTGCCAGCAGTTACGGGGCGAACTCCTACGAGCAGTACTTC. Translated, it gives CASSYGANSYEQYF.

The chain carries TRBV10-3 and TRBJ1-2, with no clear D. This CDR3 spans 13 amino acids. Trimming took 8 bases from V and 4 from J, leaving 14 bases between them. Per germline, CDR1 ENHRY and CDR2 SYGVKD. CDR3: CAIFIENSYGYTF. The CDR3 DNA reads as TGTGCCATCTTTATAGAAAACTCCTATGGCTACACCTTC.

Details on this clone: The sample carries other DNA sequences with the same CDR3. The CDR3 reads CASSIRTNEKLFF. CDR3 nucleotide sequence: TGTGCCAGTAGTATCAGGACTAATGAAAAACTGTTTTTT. The chain has TRBV19 and TRBJ1-4; unclear D gene. The CDR3 is made up of 13 amino acids. Trimming cost V 3 bases and J 2 bases, with 4 bases left between them. CDR1 LNHDA and CDR2 SQIVND come from the germline V gene (reference sequence).

This clone appeared a few times. V is TRBV29-1 and J is TRBJ2-1; D unclear. This CDR3 has 13 amino acids. V lost 3 bases, J lost 5 bases, and 11 bases lay in between. Germline CDR1 SQVTM, CDR2 ANQGSEA. The CDR3 DNA reads as TGCAGCGTTGAGGTCGGGCCGAACAATGAGCAGTTCTTC. Protein: CSVEVGPNNEQFF.

The count of this clone is one. This chain links TRBV5-6 with TRBJ2-1; D may be TRBD1 (6 bases). Trimming removed 9 bases from V and 4 bases from J, with 17 bases in between. Germline V gives CDR1 SGHDT, CDR2 YYEEEE. This CDR3 has 14 amino acids. The CDR3 region has the DNA TGTGCCACCGCGAGGGGGTCCCCGTACAATGAGCAGTTCTTC. This gives the protein CATARGSPYNEQFF.

CDR3: CASSRWGLAGVSGANVLTF. In nucleotides, the CDR3 is TGTGCCAGCAGCCGATGGGGACTAGCGGGAGTTTCTGGGGCCAACGTCCTGACTTTC. This chain uses TRBV7-8 with TRBJ2-6; 14 nucleotides line up with TRBD2. CDR1 SGHVS and CDR2 FQNEAQ come from the germline V gene. The CDR3 runs 19 residues. Unmatched junction bases numbered 7, after V lost 5 bases and J lost 1 base. The full variable domain, in which reference TRBV7-8 and TRBJ2-6 provide the parts outside the CDR3, is GAGVSQSPRYKVAKRGQDVALRCDPISGHVSLFWYQQALGQGPEFLTYFQNEAQLDKSGLPSDRFFAERPEGSVSTLKIQRTQQEDSAVYLCASSRWGLAGVSGANVLTFGAGSRLTVL.

The genes are TRBV10-3 and TRBJ1-5; tentatively, D is TRBD1 (5 bases). The CDR3 sequence is 13 residues long. Trimming stripped 0 bases from V and 7 bases from J, with 7 bases between. Looked up from germline, CDR1 is ENHRY and CDR2 is SYGVKD. The CDR3 nucleotides are TGTGCCATCAGTGAGTCATGGGGGCAGCCCCAGCATTTT. Protein product: CAISESWGQPQHF.

The rearrangement links TRBV27 to TRBJ2-2; a possible D gene is TRBD1 (7 bases). The CDR3 runs to 17 residues. Per the germline V gene, CDR1 is MNHEY and CDR2 is SMNVEV (reference sequence). The ends were cut back, 3 bases at V and 1 base at J, with 15 bases in the middle. CDR3 in DNA: TGTGCCAGCAGTTTTAGGAGGGGGCAAGGGAACACCGGGGAGCTGTTTTTT. This codes for CASSFRRGQGNTGELFF.

This clone is a singleton in its sample. This chain connects TRBV7-2 to TRBJ1-2, with TRBD1 matching 7 bases. This CDR3 has 14 amino acids. Losses at the gene ends were 0 bases for V and 3 bases for J; bases not matched to a gene: 1. The V gene's germline CDR1 is SGHTA and CDR2 FQGNSA. The CDR3 nucleotides read TGTGCCAGCAGCTTAGCGACAGGGTACTATGGCTACACCTTC. Its translation: CASSLATGYYGYTF.

V usage is TRBV18 and J usage is TRBJ1-1, with 10 bases aligning to TRBD1. CDR1 and CDR2 from the germline V gene are KGHSH and LQKENI. This CDR3 region has 14 residues. V lost 6 bases to trimming and J lost 4 bases; unmatched junction nucleotides: 5. In DNA, the CDR3 is TGTGCCAGCTCCCCGACAGGGGGCATCACTGAAGCTTTCTTT. Amino acid sequence: CASSPTGGITEAFF.

Comment on this clone: The junction departs from the called germline gene at one end, perhaps through a read error. The genes are TRBV5-1 and TRBJ2-7; no reliable D call. Per the germline V gene, CDR1 is SGHRS and CDR2 is YFSETQ. CDR3 length: 13 amino acids. As DNA, the CDR3 is TGCGCCAGCACCGCCCGGCCGTCCTCCGAGCAGTACTTC. It is translated as CASTARPSSEQYF.

For this clone: Germline and junction disagree at one end, which may indicate a read error. The chain links TRBV15 to TRBJ2-7; D may be TRBD1 (6 bases). Per the germline V gene, CDR1 is LNHNV and CDR2 is YYDKDF (reference sequence). The CDR3 loop spans 14 amino acids. The CDR3 coding sequence is TGTGCCACCAGCACCGACAGGTTATCCTCCGAGCAGTACTTC. Translated, it gives CATSTDRLSSEQYF.

V usage is TRBV30 and J usage is TRBJ2-7; D is undetermined. The CDR3 length is 13 residues. Trimming pared 3 bases from V and 5 bases from J, leaving 14 bases between. Germline V gene sequence: CDR1 GTSNPN, CDR2 SVGIG (reference sequence). CDR3 nucleotides: TGTGCCTGGAGAGGGCAGCCCCACCACGAGCAGTACTTC. Amino acid sequence: CAWRGQPHHEQYF.

V and J are TRBV18 and TRBJ1-2; D uncertain. V was pared by 1 base and J by 2 bases, with 17 bases between. CDR1 KGHSH and CDR2 LQKENI come from the germline V gene. This CDR3 comprises 17 residues. CDR3 DNA: TGTGCCAGCTCACCACTAACCGTCGAAGCGGGGAACTATGGCTACACCTTC. Residues: CASSPLTVEAGNYGYTF.